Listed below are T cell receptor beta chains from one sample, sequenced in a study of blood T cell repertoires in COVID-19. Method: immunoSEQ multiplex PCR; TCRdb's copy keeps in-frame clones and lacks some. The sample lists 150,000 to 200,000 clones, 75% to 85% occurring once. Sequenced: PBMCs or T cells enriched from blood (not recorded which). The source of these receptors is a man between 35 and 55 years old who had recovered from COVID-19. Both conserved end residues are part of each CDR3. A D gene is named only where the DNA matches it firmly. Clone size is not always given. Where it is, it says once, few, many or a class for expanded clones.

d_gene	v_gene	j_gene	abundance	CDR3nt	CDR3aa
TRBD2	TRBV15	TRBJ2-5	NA	TGTGCCACCCGACCCGGGACTAGCGCCAAAAGAGGAGAGACCCAGTACTTC	CATRPGTSAKRGETQYF
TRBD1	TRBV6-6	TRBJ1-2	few	TGTGCCGCGCAGGGACAGACTCCTGGCTACACCTTC	CAAQGQTPGYTF
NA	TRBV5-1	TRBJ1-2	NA	TGCGCCAGCAGCTTGGGGGCGATGTATGGCTACACCTTC	CASSLGAMYGYTF
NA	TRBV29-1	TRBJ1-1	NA	TGCAGCGTTGAGGGCCAGAGCTCGAACACTGAAGCTTTCTTT	CSVEGQSSNTEAFF
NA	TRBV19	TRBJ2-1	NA	TGTGCCAGTAGTACTAGCTCATACAATGAGCAGTTCTTC	CASSTSSYNEQFF
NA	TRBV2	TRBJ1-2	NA	TGTGCCAGCAGCGCGCAGGGTTTAAGGGCTAACTATGGCTACACCTTC	CASSAQGLRANYGYTF
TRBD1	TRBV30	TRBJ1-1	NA	TGTGCCTGGAGTGTACTGGGACAGGGGAGGACTGAAGCTTTCTTT	CAWSVLGQGRTEAFF
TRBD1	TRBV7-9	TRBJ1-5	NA	TGTGCCAGCAGCCCCGGGACAGGGTTTCCCAATCAGCCCCAGCATTTT	CASSPGTGFPNQPQHF
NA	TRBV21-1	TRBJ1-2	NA	TGTGCCAGCAGCAAAGAAAGGGACAGAGGAAACTATGGCTACACCTTC	CASSKERDRGNYGYTF
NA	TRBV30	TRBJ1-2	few	TGTGCCTGGAGTGTACAGGGAGCTTTCTATGGCTACACCTTC	CAWSVQGAFYGYTF
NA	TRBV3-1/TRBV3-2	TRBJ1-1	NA	TGTGCCAGCAGCCCCACCGGGACAAAGAACACTGAAGCTTTCTTT	CASSPTGTKNTEAFF
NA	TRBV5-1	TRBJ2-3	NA	TGCGCCAGCAGCTTGGACAGGGACACAGATACGCAGTATTTT	CASSLDRDTDTQYF
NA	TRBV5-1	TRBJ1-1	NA	TGCGCCAGCAGCTTAGGAGGGGACACTGAAGCTTTCTTT	CASSLGGDTEAFF
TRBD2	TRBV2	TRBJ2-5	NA	TGTGCCAGCATGGGACTAGCGGGGGATGAGACCCAGTACTTC	CASMGLAGDETQYF
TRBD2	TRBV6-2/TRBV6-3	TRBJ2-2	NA	TGTGCCAGCAGTTACTCGAAAATCGGCGGGGGATCGAACACCGGGGAGCTGTTTTTT	CASSYSKIGGGSNTGELFF
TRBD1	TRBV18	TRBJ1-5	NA	TGTGCCAGCTCACCGGGACAGGGTGACTCCAATCAGCCCCAGCATTTT	CASSPGQGDSNQPQHF
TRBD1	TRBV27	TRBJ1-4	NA	TGTGCCACCCGACAGGGGAGGGATGAAAAACTGTTTTTT	CATRQGRDEKLFF
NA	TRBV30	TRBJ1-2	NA	TGTGCCTGGAGTACTCCGGGACTTAGTAACTATGGCTACACCTTC	CAWSTPGLSNYGYTF
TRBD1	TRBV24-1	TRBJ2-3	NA	TGTGCCACCAGTGATCAAACAGGGGGCCTAGATACGCAGTATTTT	CATSDQTGGLDTQYF
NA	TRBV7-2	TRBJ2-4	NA	TGTGCCAGCAGCTTAGCGCGAGGGAAAGCCAAAAACATTCAGTACTTC	CASSLARGKAKNIQYF
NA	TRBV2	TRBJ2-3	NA	TGTGCCAGCAGTGTTTGGGGCTCAGATACGCAGTATTTT	CASSVWGSDTQYF
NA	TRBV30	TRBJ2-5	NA	TGTGCCTGGGGACAGAAAGAGACCCAGTACTTC	CAWGQKETQYF
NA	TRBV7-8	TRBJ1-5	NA	TGTGCCAGCAGCTTGGGAGGGGGCAATCAGCCCCAGCATTTT	CASSLGGGNQPQHF
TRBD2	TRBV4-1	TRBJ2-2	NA	TGCGCCAGCAGCACACGGACTAGCGGGGGGGCATCCGGGGAGCTGTTTTTT	CASSTRTSGGASGELFF
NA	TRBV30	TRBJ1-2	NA	TGTGCCTGGAGTCGGGGGTTAGACTATGGCTACACCTTC	CAWSRGLDYGYTF
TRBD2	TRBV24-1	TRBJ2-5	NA	TGTGCCACCAGTGATGTGACGGGGGGGCCCGGGGAGACCCAGTACTTC	CATSDVTGGPGETQYF
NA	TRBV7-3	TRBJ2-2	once	TGTGCCAGCAGCTTAACGGGGATGGGGGCCGCGAACACCGGGGAGCTGTTTTTT	CASSLTGMGAANTGELFF
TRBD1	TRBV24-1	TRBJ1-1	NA	TGTGCCACCAGTGACCTGACAGGGGGTCGAGCTTTCTTT	CATSDLTGGRAFF
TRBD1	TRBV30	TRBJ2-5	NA	TGTGCCTGGACTCCCGGGACAGGGGTCCGAGAGACCCAGTACTTC	CAWTPGTGVRETQYF
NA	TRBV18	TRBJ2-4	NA	TGTGCCAGCTCACCACCCCAGGTGGTCAAAAACATTCAGTACTTC	CASSPPQVVKNIQYF
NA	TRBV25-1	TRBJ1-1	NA	TGTGCCAGCAGTGAAGGTGGGGGCGTCACTGAAGCTTTCTTT	CASSEGGGVTEAFF
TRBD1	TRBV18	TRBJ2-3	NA	TGTGCCAGCTCACCGGCCCCGGGACAGGACGGTAGTACGCAGTATTTT	CASSPAPGQDGSTQYF
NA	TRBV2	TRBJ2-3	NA	TGTGCCAGCAGTGAAGCCGGTATTAGCACAGATACGCAGTATTTT	CASSEAGISTDTQYF
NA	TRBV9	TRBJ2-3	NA	TGTGCCAGCAGCTCTTCGGGACTCGCGTATGAAGATACGCAGTATTTT	CASSSSGLAYEDTQYF
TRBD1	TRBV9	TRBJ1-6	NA	TGTGCCAGCAGCGTTTTTATAGGACAGGGTAATTCACCCCTCCACTTT	CASSVFIGQGNSPLHF
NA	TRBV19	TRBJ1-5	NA	TGTGCCAGTACCCCGCGATCGGGAAATCAGCCCCAGCATTTT	CASTPRSGNQPQHF
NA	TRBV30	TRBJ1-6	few	TGTGCCTGTCCCGATCTTGGGGGGGCTTTCTCACCCCTCCACTTT	CACPDLGGAFSPLHF
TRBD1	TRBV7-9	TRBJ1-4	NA	TGTGCCAGCAGCTTAGATGGAGGGGGCAATACTGAAAAACTGTTTTTT	CASSLDGGGNTEKLFF
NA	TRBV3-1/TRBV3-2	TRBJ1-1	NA	TGTGCCAGCACGGTGGCGGCAGGGCGTATCACTGAAGCTTTCTTT	CASTVAAGRITEAFF
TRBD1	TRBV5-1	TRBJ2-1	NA	TGCGCCAGCAGCCCCGGGACAGGGCTAAACAATGAGCAGTTCTTC	CASSPGTGLNNEQFF
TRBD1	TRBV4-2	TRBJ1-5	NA	TGTGCCAGCAGCCAAGATCTTAGGGGACAGGGTGAATCTCAGCCCCAGCATTTT	CASSQDLRGQGESQPQHF
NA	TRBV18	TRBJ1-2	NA	TGTGCCAGCTCACCACCAGGGGGCTATGGCTACACCTTC	CASSPPGGYGYTF
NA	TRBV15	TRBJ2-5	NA	TGTGCCACCAGCAAACAGCAAGAGACCCAGTACTTC	CATSKQQETQYF
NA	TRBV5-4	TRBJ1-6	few	TGTGCCAGCAGCTTGTCGGGTTCGGGGAATTCACCCCTCCACTTT	CASSLSGSGNSPLHF
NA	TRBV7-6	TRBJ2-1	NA	TGTGCCAGCAGTTGGACTGGTTATGAGCAGTTCTTC	CASSWTGYEQFF
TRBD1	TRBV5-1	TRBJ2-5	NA	TGCGCCAGCAGCCTATCAGGGGGCGCCCGGGAGACCCAGTACTTC	CASSLSGGARETQYF
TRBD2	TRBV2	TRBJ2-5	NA	TGTGCCAGCAGCGAGCGACTAGCGGGGGTAACCCAGTACTTC	CASSERLAGVTQYF
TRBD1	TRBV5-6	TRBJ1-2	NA	TGTGCCAGCATGCCGGGACAGGGGATGGGGGGCTACACCTTC	CASMPGQGMGGYTF
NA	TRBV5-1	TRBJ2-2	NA	TGCGCCAGCAGCTTGAGAGGGGGGAACACCGGGGAGCTGTTTTTT	CASSLRGGNTGELFF
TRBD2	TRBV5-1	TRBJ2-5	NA	TGCGCCAGCAGCTTTAGCGGGGGGAAGGGACAAGAGACCCAGTACTTC	CASSFSGGKGQETQYF
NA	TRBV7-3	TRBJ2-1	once	TGTGCCAGCAGCCAATATGGCCCTGGGACTTCTCAGTTCTTC	CASSQYGPGTSQFF
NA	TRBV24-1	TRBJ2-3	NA	TGTGCCACCAGTGATACAGGGTCCCCACTTGGGGATACGCAGTATTTT	CATSDTGSPLGDTQYF